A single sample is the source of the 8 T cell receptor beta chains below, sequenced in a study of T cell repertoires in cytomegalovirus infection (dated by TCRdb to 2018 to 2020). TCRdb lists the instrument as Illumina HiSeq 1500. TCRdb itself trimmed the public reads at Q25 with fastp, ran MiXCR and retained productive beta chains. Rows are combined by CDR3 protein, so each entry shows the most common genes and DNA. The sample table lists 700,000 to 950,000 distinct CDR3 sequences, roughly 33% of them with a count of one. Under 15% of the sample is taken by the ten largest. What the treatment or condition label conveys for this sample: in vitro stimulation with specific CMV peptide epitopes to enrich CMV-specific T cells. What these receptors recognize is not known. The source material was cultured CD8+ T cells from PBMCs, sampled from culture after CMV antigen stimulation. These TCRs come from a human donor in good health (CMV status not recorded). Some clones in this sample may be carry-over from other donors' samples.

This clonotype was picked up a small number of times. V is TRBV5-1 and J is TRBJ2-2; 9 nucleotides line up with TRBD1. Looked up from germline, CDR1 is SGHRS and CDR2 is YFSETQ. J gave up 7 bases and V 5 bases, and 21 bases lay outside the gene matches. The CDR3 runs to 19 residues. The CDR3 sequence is CASSFRPPMDRGSGGELFF. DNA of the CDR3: TGCGCCAGCAGTTTTAGACCACCGATGGACAGGGGAAGTGGCGGGGAGCTGTTTTTT.

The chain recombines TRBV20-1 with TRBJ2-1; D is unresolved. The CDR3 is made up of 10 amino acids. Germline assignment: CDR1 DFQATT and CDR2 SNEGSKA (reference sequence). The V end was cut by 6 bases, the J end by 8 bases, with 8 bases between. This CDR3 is CSAQSHEQFF. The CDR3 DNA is TGCAGTGCCCAGTCACATGAGCAGTTCTTC.

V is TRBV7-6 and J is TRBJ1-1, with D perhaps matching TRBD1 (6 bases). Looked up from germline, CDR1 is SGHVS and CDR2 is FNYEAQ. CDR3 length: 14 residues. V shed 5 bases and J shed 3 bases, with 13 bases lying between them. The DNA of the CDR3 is TGTGCCAGCAGCACCGCCGGGACATACACTGAAGCTTTCTTT. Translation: CASSTAGTYTEAFF.

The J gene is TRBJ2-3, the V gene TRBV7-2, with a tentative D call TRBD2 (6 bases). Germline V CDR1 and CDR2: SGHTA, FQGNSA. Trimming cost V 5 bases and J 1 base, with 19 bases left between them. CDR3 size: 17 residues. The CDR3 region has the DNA TGTGCCAGCAGCGTCCGCGGGACTGGAGAGCGCACAGATACGCAGTATTTT. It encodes CASSVRGTGERTDTQYF.

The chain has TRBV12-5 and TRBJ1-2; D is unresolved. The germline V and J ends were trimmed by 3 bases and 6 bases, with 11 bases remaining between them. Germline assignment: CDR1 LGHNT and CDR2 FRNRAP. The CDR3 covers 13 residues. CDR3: CASGFLAGNGYTF. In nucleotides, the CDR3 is TGTGCTAGTGGTTTTCTTGCGGGGAATGGCTACACCTTC.

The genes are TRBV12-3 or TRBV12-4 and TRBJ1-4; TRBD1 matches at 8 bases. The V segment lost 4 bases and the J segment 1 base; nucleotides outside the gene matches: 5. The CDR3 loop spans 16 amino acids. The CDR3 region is CASSYGQGLTNEKLFF. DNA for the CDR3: TGTGCCAGCAGTTACGGACAGGGTCTAACTAATGAAAAACTGTTTTTT.

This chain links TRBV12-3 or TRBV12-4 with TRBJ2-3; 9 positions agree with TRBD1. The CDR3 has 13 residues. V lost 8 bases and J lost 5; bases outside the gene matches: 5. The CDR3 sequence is CASRTGAVDTQYF. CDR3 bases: TGTGCCAGCCGGACAGGGGCGGTAGATACGCAGTATTTT.

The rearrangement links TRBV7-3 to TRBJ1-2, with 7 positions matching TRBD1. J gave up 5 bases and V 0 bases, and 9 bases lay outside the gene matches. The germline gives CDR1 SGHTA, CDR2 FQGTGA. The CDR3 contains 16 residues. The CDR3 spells CASSLTSTGAKYGYTF. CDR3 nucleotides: TGTGCCAGCAGCTTAACTTCTACAGGGGCGAAATATGGCTACACCTTC.